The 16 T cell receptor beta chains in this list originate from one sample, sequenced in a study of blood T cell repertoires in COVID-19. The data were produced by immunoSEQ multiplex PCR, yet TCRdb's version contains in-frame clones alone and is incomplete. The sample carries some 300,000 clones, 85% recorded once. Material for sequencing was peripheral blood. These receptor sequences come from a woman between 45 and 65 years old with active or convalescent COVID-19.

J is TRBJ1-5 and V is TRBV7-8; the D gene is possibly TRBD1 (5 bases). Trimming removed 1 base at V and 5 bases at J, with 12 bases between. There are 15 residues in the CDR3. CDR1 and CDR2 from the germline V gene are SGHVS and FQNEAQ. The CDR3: CASSLGGRGHQPQHF. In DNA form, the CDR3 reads TGTGCCAGCAGCTTAGGGGGGAGGGGCCATCAGCCCCAGCATTTT.

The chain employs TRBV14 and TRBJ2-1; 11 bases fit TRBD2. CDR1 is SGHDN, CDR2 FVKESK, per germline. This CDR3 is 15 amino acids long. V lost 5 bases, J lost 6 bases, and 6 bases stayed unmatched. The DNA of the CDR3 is TGTGCCAGCAGCGTAGCGGGAGGGGGGTCCAATGAGCAGTTCTTC. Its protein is CASSVAGGGSNEQFF. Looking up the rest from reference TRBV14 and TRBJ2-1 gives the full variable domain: EAGVTQFPSHSVIEKGQTVTLRCDPISGHDNLYWYRRVMGKEIKFLLHFVKESKQDESGMPNNRFLAERTGGTYSTLKVQPAELEDSGVYFCASSVAGGGSNEQFFGPGTRLTVL.

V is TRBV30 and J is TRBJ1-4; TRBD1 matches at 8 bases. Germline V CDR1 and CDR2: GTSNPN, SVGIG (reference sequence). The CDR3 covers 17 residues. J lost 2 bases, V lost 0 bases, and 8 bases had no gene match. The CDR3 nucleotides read TGTGCCTGGAGTGTACCGTACAGGGGGTTTACTAATGAAAAACTGTTTTTT. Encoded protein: CAWSVPYRGFTNEKLFF.

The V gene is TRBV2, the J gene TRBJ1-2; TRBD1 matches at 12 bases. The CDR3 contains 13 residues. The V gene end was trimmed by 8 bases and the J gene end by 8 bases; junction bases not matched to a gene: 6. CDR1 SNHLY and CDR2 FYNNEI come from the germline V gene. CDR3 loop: CASGRDRGQGYTF. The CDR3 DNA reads TGTGCCAGCGGTAGGGACAGGGGGCAAGGCTACACCTTC.

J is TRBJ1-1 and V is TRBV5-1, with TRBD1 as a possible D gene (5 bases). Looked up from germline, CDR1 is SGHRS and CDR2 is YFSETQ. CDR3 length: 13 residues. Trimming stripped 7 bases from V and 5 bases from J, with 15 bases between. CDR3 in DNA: TGCGCCAGCGCTCTGGGGGGTGGAACTGAAGCTTTCTTT. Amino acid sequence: CASALGGGTEAFF.

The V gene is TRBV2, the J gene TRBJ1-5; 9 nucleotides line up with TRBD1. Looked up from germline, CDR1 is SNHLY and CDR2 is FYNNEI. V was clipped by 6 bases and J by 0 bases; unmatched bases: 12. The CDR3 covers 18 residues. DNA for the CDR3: TGTGCCAGCAGGGAACCTGGGACAGGGCTAGATAGCAATCAGCCCCAGCATTTT. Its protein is CASREPGTGLDSNQPQHF.

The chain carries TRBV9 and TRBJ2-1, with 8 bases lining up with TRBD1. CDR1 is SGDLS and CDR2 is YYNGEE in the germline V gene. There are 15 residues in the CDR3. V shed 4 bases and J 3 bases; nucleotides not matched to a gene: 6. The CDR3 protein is CASSLRGQGYNEQFF. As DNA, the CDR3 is TGTGCCAGCAGCCTAAGAGGACAGGGCTACAATGAGCAGTTCTTC.

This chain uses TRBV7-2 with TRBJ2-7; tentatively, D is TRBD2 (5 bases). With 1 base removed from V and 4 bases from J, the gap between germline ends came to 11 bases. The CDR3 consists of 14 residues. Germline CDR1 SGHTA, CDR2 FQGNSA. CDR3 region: CASSLVSGIYEQYF. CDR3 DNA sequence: TGTGCCAGCAGCTTAGTGTCGGGGATTTACGAGCAGTACTTC. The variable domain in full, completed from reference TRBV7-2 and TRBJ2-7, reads GAGVSQSPSNKVTEKGKDVELRCDPISGHTALYWYRQSLGQGLEFLIYFQGNSAPDKSGLPSDRFSAERTGGSVSTLTIQRTQQEDSAVYLCASSLVSGIYEQYFGPGTRLTVT.

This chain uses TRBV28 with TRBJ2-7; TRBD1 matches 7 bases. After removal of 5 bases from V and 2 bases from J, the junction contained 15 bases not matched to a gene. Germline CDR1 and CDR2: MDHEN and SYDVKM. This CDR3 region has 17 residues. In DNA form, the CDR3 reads TGTGCCAGCAGTCCGACGTATTCCGGGACAGCAGCCTACGAGCAGTACTTC. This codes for CASSPTYSGTAAYEQYF.

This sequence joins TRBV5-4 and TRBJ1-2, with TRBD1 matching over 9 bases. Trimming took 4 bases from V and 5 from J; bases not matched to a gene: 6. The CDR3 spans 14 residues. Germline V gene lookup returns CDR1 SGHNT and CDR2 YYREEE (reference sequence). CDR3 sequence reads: CASSAGTGHYGYTF. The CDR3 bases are TGTGCCAGCAGCGCCGGGACAGGGCATTATGGCTACACCTTC. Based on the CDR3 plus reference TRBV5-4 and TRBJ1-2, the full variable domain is ETGVTQSPTHLIKTRGQQVTLRCSSQSGHNTVSWYQQALGQGPQFIFQYYREEENGRGNFPPRFSGLQFPNYSSELNVNALELDDSALYLCASSAGTGHYGYTFGSGTRLTVV.

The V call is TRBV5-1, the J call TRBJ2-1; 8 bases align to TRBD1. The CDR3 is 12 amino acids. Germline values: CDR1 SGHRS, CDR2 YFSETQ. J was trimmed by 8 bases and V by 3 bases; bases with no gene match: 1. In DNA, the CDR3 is TGCGCCAGCAGCTCCAGGGGGCATGAGCAGTTCTTC. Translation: CASSSRGHEQFF.

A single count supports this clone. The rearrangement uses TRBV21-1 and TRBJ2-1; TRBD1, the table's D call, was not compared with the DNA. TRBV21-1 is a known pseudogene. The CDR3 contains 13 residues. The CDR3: CASFWAWHHEQFF. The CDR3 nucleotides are TGTGCCAGCTTTTGGGCTTGGCACCATGAGCAGTTCTTC.

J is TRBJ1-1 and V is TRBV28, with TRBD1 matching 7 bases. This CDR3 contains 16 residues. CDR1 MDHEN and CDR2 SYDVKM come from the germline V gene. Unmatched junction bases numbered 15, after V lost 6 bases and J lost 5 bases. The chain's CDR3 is CASSSSWGKGATEAFF. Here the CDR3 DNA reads TGTGCCAGCAGCTCCTCCTGGGGTAAGGGGGCGACTGAAGCTTTCTTT. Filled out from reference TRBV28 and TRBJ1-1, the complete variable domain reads DVKVTQSSRYLVKRTGEKVFLECVQDMDHENMFWYRQDPGLGLRLIYFSYDVKMKEKGDIPEGYSVSREKKERFSLILESASTNQTSMYLCASSSSWGKGATEAFFGQGTRLTVV.

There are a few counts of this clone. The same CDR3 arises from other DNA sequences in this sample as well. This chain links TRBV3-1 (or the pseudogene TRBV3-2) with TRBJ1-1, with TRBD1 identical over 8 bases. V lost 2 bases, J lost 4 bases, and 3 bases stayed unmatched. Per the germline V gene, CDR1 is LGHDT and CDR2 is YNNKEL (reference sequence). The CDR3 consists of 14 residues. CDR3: CASSQSDRGTEAFF. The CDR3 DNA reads TGTGCCAGCAGCCAATCCGACAGGGGCACTGAAGCTTTCTTT.

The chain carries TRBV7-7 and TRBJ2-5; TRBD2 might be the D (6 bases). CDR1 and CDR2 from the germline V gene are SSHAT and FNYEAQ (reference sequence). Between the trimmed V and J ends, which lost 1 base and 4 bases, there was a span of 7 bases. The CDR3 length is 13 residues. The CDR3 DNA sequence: TGTGCCAGCAGCTTAGTACTAGCAGAGACCCAGTACTTC. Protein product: CASSLVLAETQYF.

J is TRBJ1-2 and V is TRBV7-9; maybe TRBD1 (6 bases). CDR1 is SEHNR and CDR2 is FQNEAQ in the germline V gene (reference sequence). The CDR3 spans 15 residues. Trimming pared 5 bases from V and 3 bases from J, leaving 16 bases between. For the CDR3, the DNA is TGTGCCAGCAGCCAGGGGACATGGGGGCACTATGGCTACACCTTC. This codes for CASSQGTWGHYGYTF.